Below are 11 T cell receptor beta chains sequenced from a single sample in a study of tumor-infiltrating lymphocytes in primary liver carcinoma. A primer matching the constant region was used to make TCR beta cDNA from around 550 ng of total RNA. Nested multiplex PCR, run for three rounds with slightly modified ARM-PCR, yielded TCR beta libraries. Each of the first two PCR rounds ran roughly 10 cycles with TRBV1-TRBV30 forward and C-beta reverse primers. TCRdb called the multiplex PCR reads again in MiXCR, with one record for every CDR3 protein. The profile covers more than 55,000 distinct CDR3 sequences, with less than 85% appearing a single time and roughly three fifths taken by the ten largest. Unsorted bulk tissue of about 20-32 mg yielded co-extracted RNA and DNA. Sequenced: liver tumor tissue from sampling region 2. Described subset: tumor region T2, inferior pole. The receptors shown here come from a man aged 40-49 years with primary liver carcinoma and hepatitis B virus infection.

On this clonotype itself: A much larger clone lies one base from this, so it may be a read error. The gene calls are TRBV7-9 and TRBJ2-7, with TRBD1 matching 9 bases. Per germline, CDR1 SEHNR and CDR2 FQNEAQ (reference sequence). The CDR3 covers 15 residues. Germline trimming cut 5 bases from V and 6 bases from J; bases unmatched to any gene: 11. This CDR3 is CASSHTGQGLSEQYF. The CDR3, as DNA: TGTGCCAGCAGCCATACGGGACAGGGATTATCCGAGCAGTACTTC.

The CDR3 here is CASSYTRPTVTSNQPQHF. The CDR3 coding sequence is TGTGCCAGCAGTTATACCCGACCGACAGTCACTAGCAATCAGCCCCAGCATTTT. The chain carries TRBV6-5 and TRBJ1-5; D might be TRBD1 (5 bases). Germline CDR1 reads MNHEY; CDR2 reads SVGAGI. The CDR3 is 18 amino acids. Trimming removed 3 bases from V and 0 bases from J, with 18 bases in between.

This chain links TRBV29-1 with TRBJ2-3, with D perhaps TRBD1 or TRBD2 (5 bases each). Germline CDR1 SQVTM, CDR2 ANQGSEA. CDR3 size: 16 residues. CDR3 amino acids: CSVLGAVHTSTDTQYF. The CDR3 DNA follows: TGCAGTGTCCTCGGGGCAGTTCACACGAGCACAGATACGCAGTATTTT.

In its sample, this clonotype was seen once. Germline is not matched at one junction end, which may reflect a read error. This chain links TRBV6-1 with TRBJ2-7; D is unresolved. CDR3 length equals 14 residues. The V gene's germline CDR1 is MNHNS and CDR2 SASEGT. The CDR3 coding sequence is TGTGCAAGCAATGTTGCCAGAGGTTCCTACGAGCAGTACTTC. Translation: CASNVARGSYEQYF.

Of note for this clonotype: At one of its ends the junction is not consistent with the germline gene, which may arise from a read error. V is TRBV10-2 and J is TRBJ1-2; no firm D call. The CDR3 length is 21 residues. Per the germline V gene, CDR1 is WSHSY and CDR2 is SAAADI. The CDR3 DNA is TGCGTCAGCAGTGAGGGCTTAGTGTCGGAGGGTAGTCGAAGATTGGGTTATGGCTACACCTTC. Translated: CVSSEGLVSEGSRRLGYGYTF.

V gene TRBV10-2 combines with J gene TRBJ2-1, with 9 bases matching TRBD2. The CDR3 contains 16 residues. In germline, CDR1 is WSHSY, CDR2 SAAADI. CDR3 bases: TGCACTAGCAGCCTTGAGCGGGAGGATATGTACAATGAGCAGTTCTTC. Translation gives CTSSLEREDMYNEQFF.

A single count supports this clonotype. The chain has TRBV29-1 and TRBJ2-2; D perhaps matches TRBD2 (5 bases). The CDR3 extends over 15 amino acids. Trimming left V 4 bases short and J 0 bases short, with 12 bases between. Germline CDR1 and CDR2: SQVTM and ANQGSEA. CDR3 residues: CSVGTGATNTGELFF. The CDR3 coding sequence is TGCAGCGTTGGGACTGGCGCGACGAACACCGGGGAGCTGTTTTTT.

This clonotype has only one observation. A much larger clone sits a single nucleotide away, making a read error possible. The chain employs TRBV4-3 and TRBJ2-1; maybe TRBD2 (6 bases). The CDR3 contains 15 residues. Germline-derived CDR1 and CDR2 are LGHNA and YSLEER. The CDR3 protein is CVSSQVWLANNEQFF. The CDR3 nucleotides are TGCGTCAGCAGCCAAGTTTGGCTAGCGAACAATGAGCAGTTCTTC.

Notes on this clonotype: Germline and junction disagree at one end, which may indicate a read error. The rearrangement links TRBV6-1 to TRBJ1-5, with 7 bases that match TRBD1. The CDR3 extends over 16 amino acids. From germline, CDR1 is MNHNS and CDR2 SASEGT. CDR3 protein: CASRTGQWAGNQPQHF. The DNA of the CDR3 is TGTGCCAGCCGCACGGGACAGTGGGCCGGCAATCAACCCCAGCATTTT.

This clonotype came up once. A much bigger clone sits one base away, suggesting this may be a read error. The rearrangement links TRBV5-4 to TRBJ2-3; tentative D call: TRBD1 (6 bases). This CDR3 has 11 residues. The germline V gene has CDR1 SGHNT and CDR2 YYREEE (reference sequence). CDR3 sequence reads: CASSQSERTDF. As DNA, the CDR3 is TGTGCCAGCAGCCAGAGCGAAAGGACAGATTTT.

The sample holds one count of this clonotype. This chain uses TRBV6-1 with TRBJ2-7; D possibly corresponds to TRBD1 (6 bases). This CDR3 comprises 13 residues. Deletions cut 10 bases from V and 1 base from J, with 14 bases between. Germline CDR1 reads MNHNS; CDR2 reads SASEGT. DNA for the CDR3: TGTGCCAACAGGGAGCGGAGATCCTACGAGCAGTACTTC. It is translated as CANRERRSYEQYF.